This T cell receptor beta chain emerged from a study of STAT5B mutations in CD4+ large granular lymphocyte leukemia. In the study overall: Healthy donors showed HLA-associated enrichment of the CDR3 'QG' motif.

In the original workflow: The detection floor for productive clonotype frequency was 2.59 x 10-5. Using immunoSEQ multiplex PCR, the repertoire was profiled, and TCRdb retains in-frame clones only, with some absent. V and J calls and clone size are given by that table; D and trimming were obtained from the DNA. The sample has tens of thousands of clones, about 81% seen once. Healthy controls were blood donor buffy coats. This sequence originates from a human donor in good health. The sequencing sample was made of CD4+ T cells from blood buffy coats.

The CDR3 DNA follows: TGTGCCAGCGAAAGACCTGGCGGGAGCCATGAGCAGTTCTTC. Translating gives CASERPGGSHEQFF. V and J are TRBV5-6 and TRBJ2-1; 7 bases line up with TRBD2. The J segment lost 8 bases and the V segment lost 7 bases, leaving 12 bases of the junction unmatched. CDR1 and CDR2 (germline): SGHDT, YYEEEE. The CDR3 has 14 residues.